This T cell receptor (beta chain) is drawn from a study of T cells after yellow fever vaccination. General observations from the study: Most primary-vaccination clones recurred post-booster (around 95% CD4, over 70% CD8).

Generation of TCR cDNA used 5'RACE template switching (which added a universal primer site and UMIs). TCRdb used MiXCR to reprocess the 5' RACE reads, holding one entry per CDR3 protein. Here the sample spans 300,000 or so distinct CDR3 sequences, roughly 13% being singletons. V was cut by 3 bases and J by 0 bases, with 6 bases left in between. CDR3 size: 13 residues. Germline V gene lookup returns CDR1 SGHTS and CDR2 YDEGEE. Concerning this clonotype: Its antigen is unidentified.

Sequencing was performed on CD4+ T cells sorted from PBMCs, taken 45 days after the yellow fever booster vaccination. This TCR came from a man aged 25 to 40 who received the YFV17D yellow fever vaccine. The chain recombines TRBV5-8 with TRBJ1-1; D gene ambiguous. In DNA, the CDR3 is TGTGCCAGCAGCTCAACTATGAACACTGAAGCTTTCTTT. It translates to CASSSTMNTEAFF.